This T cell receptor beta chain stems from a study of T cell changes during pregnancy in multiple sclerosis. CDR1 is KGHSH and CDR2 is LQKENI in the germline V gene. The CDR3 consists of 16 residues. The germline V and J ends were trimmed by 2 bases and 0 bases, with 8 bases remaining between them. The data were produced by immunoSEQ multiplex PCR, yet TCRdb's version contains in-frame clones alone and is incomplete. Altogether fewer than 45,000 clones are present, around 92% being singletons, with the ten largest covering about 0.45%. This clonotype was obtained from a female donor in good health, enrolled as a control in a pregnancy study. The sample consisted of CD4+ T cells from peripheral blood mononuclear cells, taken in the second trimester of pregnancy. The genes are TRBV18 and TRBJ2-6; D uncertain. CDR3 nucleotide sequence: TGTGCCAGCTCACCATCATCGAGCTCTGGGGCCAACGTCCTGACTTTC. Amino acid sequence: CASSPSSSSGANVLTF.